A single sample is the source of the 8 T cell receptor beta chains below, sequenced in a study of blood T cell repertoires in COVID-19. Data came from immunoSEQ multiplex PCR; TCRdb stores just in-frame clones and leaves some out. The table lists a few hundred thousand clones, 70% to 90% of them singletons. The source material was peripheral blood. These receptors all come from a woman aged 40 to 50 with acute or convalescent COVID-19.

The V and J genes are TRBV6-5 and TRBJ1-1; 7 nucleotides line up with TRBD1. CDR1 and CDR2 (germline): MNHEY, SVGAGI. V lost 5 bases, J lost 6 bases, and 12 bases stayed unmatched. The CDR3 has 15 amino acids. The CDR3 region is CASSTTGIGAAEAFF. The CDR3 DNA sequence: TGTGCCAGCAGTACGACAGGGATAGGAGCGGCTGAAGCTTTCTTT.

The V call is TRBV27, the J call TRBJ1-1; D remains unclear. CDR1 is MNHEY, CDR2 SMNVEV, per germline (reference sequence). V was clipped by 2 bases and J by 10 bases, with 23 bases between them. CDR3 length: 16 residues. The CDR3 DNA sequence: TGTGCCAGCAGTTTAGTCCAAATCACGGGATCGATTGGAGCTTTCTTT. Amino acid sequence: CASSLVQITGSIGAFF.

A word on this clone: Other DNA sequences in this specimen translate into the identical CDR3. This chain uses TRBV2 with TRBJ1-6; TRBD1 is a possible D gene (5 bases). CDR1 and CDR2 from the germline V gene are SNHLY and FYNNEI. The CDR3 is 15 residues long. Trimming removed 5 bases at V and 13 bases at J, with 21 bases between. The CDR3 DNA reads TGTGCCAGCAGTACTAAACGGGGGGAGAGTTCGCCCCTCCACTTT. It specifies CASSTKRGESSPLHF.

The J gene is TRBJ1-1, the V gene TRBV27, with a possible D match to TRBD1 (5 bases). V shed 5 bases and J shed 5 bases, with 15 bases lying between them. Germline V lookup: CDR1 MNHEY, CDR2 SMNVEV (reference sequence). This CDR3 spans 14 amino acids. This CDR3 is CASSRGGSGTEAFF. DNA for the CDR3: TGTGCCAGCAGTCGCGGGGGGTCAGGTACTGAAGCTTTCTTT.

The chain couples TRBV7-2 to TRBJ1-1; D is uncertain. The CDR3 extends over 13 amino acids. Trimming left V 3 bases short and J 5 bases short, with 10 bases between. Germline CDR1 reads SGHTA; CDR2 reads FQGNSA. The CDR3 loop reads CASSFSITTEAFF. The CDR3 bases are TGTGCCAGCAGCTTTTCTATAACGACTGAAGCTTTCTTT.

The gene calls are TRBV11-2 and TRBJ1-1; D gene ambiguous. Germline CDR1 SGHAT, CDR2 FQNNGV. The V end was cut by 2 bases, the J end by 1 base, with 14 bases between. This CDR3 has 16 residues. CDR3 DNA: TGTGCCAGCAGCTTATGGGTGGAGTCGAAGAACACTGAAGCTTTCTTT. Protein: CASSLWVESKNTEAFF. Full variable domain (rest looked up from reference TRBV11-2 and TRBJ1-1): EAGVAQSPRYKIIEKRQSVAFWCNPISGHATLYWYQQILGQGPKLLIQFQNNGVVDDSQLPKDRFSAERLKGVDSTLKIQPAKLEDSAVYLCASSLWVESKNTEAFFGQGTRLTVV.

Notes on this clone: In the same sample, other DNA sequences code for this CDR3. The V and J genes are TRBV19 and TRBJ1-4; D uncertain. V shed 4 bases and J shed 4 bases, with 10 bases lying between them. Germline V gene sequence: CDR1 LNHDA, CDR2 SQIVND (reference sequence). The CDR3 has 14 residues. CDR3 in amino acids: CASSTGGINEKLFF. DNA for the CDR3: TGTGCCAGTAGTACCGGAGGGATTAATGAAAAACTGTTTTTT. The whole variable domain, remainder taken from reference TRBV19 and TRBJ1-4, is DGGITQSPKYLFRKEGQNVTLSCEQNLNHDAMYWYRQDPGQGLRLIYYSQIVNDFQKGDIAEGYSVSREKKESFPLTVTSAQKNPTAFYLCASSTGGINEKLFFGSGTQLSVL.

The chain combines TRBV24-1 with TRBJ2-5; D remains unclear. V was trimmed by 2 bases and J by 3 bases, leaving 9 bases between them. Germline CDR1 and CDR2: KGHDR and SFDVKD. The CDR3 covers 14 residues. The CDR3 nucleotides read TGTGCCACCAGTGATTATACAGTCGAAGAGACCCAGTACTTC. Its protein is CATSDYTVEETQYF.